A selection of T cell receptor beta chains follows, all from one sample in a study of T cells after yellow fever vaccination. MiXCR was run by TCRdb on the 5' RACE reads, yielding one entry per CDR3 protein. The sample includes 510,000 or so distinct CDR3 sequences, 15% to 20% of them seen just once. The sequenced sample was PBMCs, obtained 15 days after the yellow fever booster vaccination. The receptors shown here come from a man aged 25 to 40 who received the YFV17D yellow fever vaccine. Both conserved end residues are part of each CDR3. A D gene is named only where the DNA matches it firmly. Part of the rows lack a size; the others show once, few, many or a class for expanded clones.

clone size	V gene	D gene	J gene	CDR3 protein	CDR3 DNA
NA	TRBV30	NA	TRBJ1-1	CAWSRGATEAFF	TGTGCCTGGAGTCGGGGGGCAACTGAAGCTTTCTTT
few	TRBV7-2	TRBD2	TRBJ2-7	CATGRYGLAGDHEQYF	TGTGCTACCGGTCGATATGGACTAGCGGGAGACCACGAGCAGTACTTC
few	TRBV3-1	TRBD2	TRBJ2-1	CASSQYRAGEQFF	TGTGCCAGCAGCCAATACCGAGCGGGAGAGCAGTTCTTC
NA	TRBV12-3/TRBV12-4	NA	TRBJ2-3	CASSLSYSSTDTQYF	TGTGCCAGCAGTTTGTCGTATTCTAGCACAGATACGCAGTATTTT
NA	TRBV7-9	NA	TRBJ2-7	CASSFLDGYEQYF	TGTGCCAGCAGCTTTCTGGACGGCTACGAGCAGTACTTC
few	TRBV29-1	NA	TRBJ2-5	CSVGGGQETQYF	TGCAGCGTCGGAGGGGGGCAAGAGACCCAGTACTTC
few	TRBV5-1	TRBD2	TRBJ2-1	CASSPLAGVYNEQFF	TGCGCCAGCAGCCCTCTAGCGGGAGTCTACAATGAGCAGTTCTTC
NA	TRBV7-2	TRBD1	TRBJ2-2	CASSSQGIGELFF	TGTGCCAGCAGCTCACAGGGGATCGGGGAGCTGTTTTTT
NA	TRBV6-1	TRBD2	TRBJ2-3	CASSPGTSGRMQYF	TGTGCCAGCAGTCCCGGGACTAGCGGGAGGATGCAGTATTTT
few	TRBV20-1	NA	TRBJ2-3	CSATLLDTQYF	TGCAGTGCGACCCTGCTAGATACGCAGTATTTT
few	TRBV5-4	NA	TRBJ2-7	CASSRGGAEQYF	TGTGCCAGCAGCCGAGGCGGGGCCGAGCAGTACTTC
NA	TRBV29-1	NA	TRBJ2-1	CSAPIGTRLEQFF	TGCAGCGCCCCAATTGGCACCCGTCTAGAGCAGTTCTTC
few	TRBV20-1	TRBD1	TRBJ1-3	CSAGQGGNTIYF	TGCAGTGCTGGACAGGGTGGAAACACCATATATTTT
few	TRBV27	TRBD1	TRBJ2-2	CASSMGQGIGELFF	TGTGCCAGCAGTATGGGACAGGGCATCGGGGAGCTGTTTTTT
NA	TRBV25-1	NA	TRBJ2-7	CASSGGFDEQYF	TGTGCCAGCAGTGGGGGGTTTGACGAGCAGTACTTC
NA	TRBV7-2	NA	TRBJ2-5	CASSHPGTSKYF	TGTGCCAGCAGCCACCCCGGGACTTCAAAGTACTTC
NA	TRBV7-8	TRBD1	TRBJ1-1	CASSLGTDTEAFF	TGTGCCAGCAGCCTGGGGACAGACACTGAAGCTTTCTTT